Listed here are 14 T cell receptor beta chains from one sample, sequenced in a study of T cell responses to AZD1222 COVID-19 vaccine. Repertoires were generated with immunoSEQ multiplex PCR, while TCRdb's copy carries only in-frame clones and drops some. The profile shows roughly 100,000 clones, about 88% of them singletons. The material was peripheral blood, obtained 28 days after the second AZD1222 dose. These receptors were taken from an adult who received the AZD1222 COVID-19 vaccine.

This clone was detected only once. V is TRBV6-5 and J is TRBJ2-3; 7 positions match TRBD2. The CDR3 is 13 amino acids. Per germline, CDR1 MNHEY and CDR2 SVGAGI. With 9 bases clipped from V and 2 bases from J, the junction kept 5 bases outside the gene matches. The DNA of the CDR3 is TGTGCCAGTTCCCGGGAGGCCACAGATACGCAGTATTTT. Translating gives CASSREATDTQYF.

The chain's CDR3 is CASSLGWDRVVNEQFF. In DNA, the CDR3 is TGTGCCAGCAGCTTGGGGTGGGACAGGGTAGTCAATGAGCAGTTCTTC. This rearrangement joins TRBV5-6 to TRBJ2-1, with TRBD1 matching over 9 bases. The CDR3 is 16 amino acids. Unmatched junction bases numbered 7, after V lost 0 bases and J lost 6 bases. In germline, CDR1 is SGHDT, CDR2 YYEEEE.

J is TRBJ1-5 and V is TRBV28; D unclear. Germline values: CDR1 MDHEN, CDR2 SYDVKM. V was pared by 6 bases and J by 7 bases, with 19 bases between. The CDR3 totals 15 residues. CDR3 sequence reads: CASRSGLPLRQPQHF. For the CDR3, the DNA is TGTGCCAGCAGGTCCGGGCTCCCTCTCCGCCAGCCCCAGCATTTT.

The rearrangement uses TRBV19 and TRBJ1-1; tentative D call: TRBD1 (6 bases). Germline V CDR1 and CDR2: LNHDA, SQIVND (reference sequence). The CDR3 runs to 14 residues. The V and J ends lost 4 bases and 3 bases respectively, with 12 bases between them. CDR3 nucleotide sequence: TGTGCCAGTAGTACAACACAGGGTTACACTGAAGCTTTCTTT. This codes for CASSTTQGYTEAFF.

V usage is TRBV10-3 and J usage is TRBJ2-2, with 7 bases aligning to TRBD1. This CDR3 spans 14 amino acids. Germline V gene sequence: CDR1 ENHRY, CDR2 SYGVKD. V lost 4 bases to trimming and J lost 5 bases; unmatched junction nucleotides: 4. Here the CDR3 reads CAISAKTGTGELFF. The DNA of the CDR3 is TGTGCCATCAGTGCCAAGACAGGGACCGGGGAGCTGTTTTTT.

The rearrangement links TRBV4-2 to TRBJ2-4; a possible D gene is TRBD2 (6 bases). The CDR3 contains 16 residues. The V gene lost 2 bases and the J gene lost 3 bases, with 14 bases spanning the gap. Germline V CDR1 and CDR2: LGHNA, YNFKEQ. CDR3 nucleotides: TGTGCCAGCAGCCAAAAGGAGGGAGTAGGCAAAAACATTCAGTACTTC. Protein product: CASSQKEGVGKNIQYF.

This chain uses TRBV28 with TRBJ2-5, with 9 bases identical to TRBD2. The CDR3 is 16 residues long. V lost 6 bases and J lost 4; bases outside the gene matches: 12. From germline, CDR1 is MDHEN and CDR2 SYDVKM. CDR3 region: CASSPGAAGGSETQYF. As DNA, the CDR3 is TGTGCCAGCAGCCCTGGGGCCGCGGGAGGGTCAGAGACCCAGTACTTC. The full variable domain, with the rest looked up from reference TRBV28 and TRBJ2-5, is DVKVTQSSRYLVKRTGEKVFLECVQDMDHENMFWYRQDPGLGLRLIYFSYDVKMKEKGDIPEGYSVSREKKERFSLILESASTNQTSMYLCASSPGAAGGSETQYFGPGTRLLVL.

J is TRBJ2-2 and V is TRBV6-4; D is unresolved. V lost 1 base and J 0 bases, leaving 3 bases between the germline ends. This CDR3 contains 14 residues. Germline V gives CDR1 MRHNA, CDR2 SNTAGT. CDR3 region: CASSDFANTGELFF. DNA for the CDR3: TGTGCCAGCAGTGACTTTGCGAACACCGGGGAGCTGTTTTTT.

This chain links TRBV28 with TRBJ1-1; 9 nucleotides line up with TRBD1. Trimming cost V 6 bases and J 7 bases; bases outside gene matches: 3. The CDR3 is 12 amino acids. The V gene's germline CDR1 is MDHEN and CDR2 SYDVKM. The CDR3 region is CASRGQGVEAFF. The CDR3 bases are TGTGCCAGCAGGGGACAGGGAGTTGAAGCTTTCTTT.

The rearrangement links TRBV3-1 (or the pseudogene TRBV3-2) to TRBJ2-2, with TRBD2 matching over 14 bases. Germline-derived CDR1 and CDR2 are LGHDT and YNNKEL (reference sequence). The V gene end was trimmed by 3 bases and the J gene end by 6 bases; junction bases not matched to a gene: 9. The CDR3 has 18 residues. DNA of the CDR3: TGTGCCAGCAGCCAGCGACTAGCGGGAGGGCCCTCGGCCGGGGAGCTGTTTTTT. Translating gives CASSQRLAGGPSAGELFF.

The chain carries TRBV30 and TRBJ2-4, with TRBD2 matching over 13 bases. Looked up from germline, CDR1 is GTSNPN and CDR2 is SVGIG (reference sequence). The CDR3 is made up of 14 amino acids. Trimming cost V 3 bases and J 8 bases; bases outside gene matches: 4. The CDR3 DNA reads as TGTGCCTGGAGGGGGACTAGCGGGACTCACATTCAGTACTTC. This codes for CAWRGTSGTHIQYF.

The chain has TRBV5-3 and TRBJ2-2, with D hard to call. TRBV5-3 qualifies as an ORF whose function is uncertain. The CDR3 spans 15 residues. Trimming shortened V by 0 bases and J by 6 bases, and 12 bases separated the two germline ends. CDR3 protein: CARSLGLVRSGELFF. CDR3 bases: TGTGCCAGAAGCTTGGGGCTAGTTAGGTCCGGGGAGCTGTTTTTT.

This chain joins TRBV30 and TRBJ1-1; no definite D call. CDR3 length equals 19 residues. From germline, CDR1 is GTSNPN and CDR2 SVGIG (reference sequence). Trimming pared 3 bases from V and 6 bases from J, leaving 32 bases between. CDR3 sequence (DNA): TGTGCCTGGAGACAACACTCTTTCTTGGGGAGAGGAGGCTCGGCTGAAGCTTTCTTT. It translates to CAWRQHSFLGRGGSAEAFF.

This clone was detected a few times. This chain connects TRBV28 to TRBJ2-7, with D possibly matching TRBD2 (6 bases). Germline V lookup: CDR1 MDHEN, CDR2 SYDVKM. The V gene lost 2 bases and the J gene lost 2 bases, with 22 bases spanning the gap. The CDR3 has 18 amino acids. CDR3 sequence (DNA): TGTGCCAGCAGTTTAGTATGGGGCGGGAACCCTGGCCCCTACGAGCAGTACTTC. Its translation is CASSLVWGGNPGPYEQYF.